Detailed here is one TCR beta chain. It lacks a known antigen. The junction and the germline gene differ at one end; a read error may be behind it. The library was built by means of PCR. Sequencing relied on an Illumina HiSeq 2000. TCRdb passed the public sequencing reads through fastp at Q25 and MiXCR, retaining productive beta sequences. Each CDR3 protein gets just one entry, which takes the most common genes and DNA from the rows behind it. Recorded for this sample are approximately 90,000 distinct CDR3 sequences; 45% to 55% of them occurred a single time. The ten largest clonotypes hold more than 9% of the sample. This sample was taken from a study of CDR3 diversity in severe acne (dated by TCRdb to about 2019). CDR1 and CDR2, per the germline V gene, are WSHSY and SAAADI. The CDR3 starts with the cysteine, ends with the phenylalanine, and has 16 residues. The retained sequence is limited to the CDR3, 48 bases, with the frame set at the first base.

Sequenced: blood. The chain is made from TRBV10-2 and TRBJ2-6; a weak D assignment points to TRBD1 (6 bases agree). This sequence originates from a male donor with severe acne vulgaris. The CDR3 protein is CASSPRDTSGANVLTF. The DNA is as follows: TGTGCCAGCTCACCCCGGGACACTTCTGGGGCCAACGTCCTGACTTTC.